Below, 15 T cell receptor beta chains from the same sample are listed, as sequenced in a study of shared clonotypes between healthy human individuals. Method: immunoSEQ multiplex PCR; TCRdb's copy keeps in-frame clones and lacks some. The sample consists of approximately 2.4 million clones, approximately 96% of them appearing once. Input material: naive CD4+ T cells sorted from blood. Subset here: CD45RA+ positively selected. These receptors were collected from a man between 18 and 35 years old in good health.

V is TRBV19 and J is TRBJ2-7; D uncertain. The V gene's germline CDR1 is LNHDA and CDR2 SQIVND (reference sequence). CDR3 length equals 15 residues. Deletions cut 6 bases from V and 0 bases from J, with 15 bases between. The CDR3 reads CASSNLAGNSYEQYF. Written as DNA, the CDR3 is TGTGCCAGTAGCAACCTGGCCGGAAACTCCTACGAGCAGTACTTC.

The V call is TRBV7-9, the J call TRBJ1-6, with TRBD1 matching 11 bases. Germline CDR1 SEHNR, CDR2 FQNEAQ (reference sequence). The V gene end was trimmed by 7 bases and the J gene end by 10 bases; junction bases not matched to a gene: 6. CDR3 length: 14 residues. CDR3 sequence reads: CASTTGQGESPLHF. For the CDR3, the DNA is TGTGCCAGCACCACGGGACAGGGGGAATCACCCCTCCACTTT.

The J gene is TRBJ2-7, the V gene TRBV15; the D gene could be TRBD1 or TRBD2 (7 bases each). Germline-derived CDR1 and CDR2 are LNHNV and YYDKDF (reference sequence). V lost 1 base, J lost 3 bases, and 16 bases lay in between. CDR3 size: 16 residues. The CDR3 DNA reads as TGTGCCACCAGCAGAGCAGGGGGGGTATGGAGCTACGAGCAGTACTTC. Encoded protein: CATSRAGGVWSYEQYF.

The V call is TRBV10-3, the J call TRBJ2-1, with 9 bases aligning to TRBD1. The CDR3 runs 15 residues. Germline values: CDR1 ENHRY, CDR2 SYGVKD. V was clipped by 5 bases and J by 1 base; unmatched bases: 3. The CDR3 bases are TGTGCCATCAGTTCCGGGACAGGGTCCTACAATGAGCAGTTCTTC. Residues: CAISSGTGSYNEQFF.

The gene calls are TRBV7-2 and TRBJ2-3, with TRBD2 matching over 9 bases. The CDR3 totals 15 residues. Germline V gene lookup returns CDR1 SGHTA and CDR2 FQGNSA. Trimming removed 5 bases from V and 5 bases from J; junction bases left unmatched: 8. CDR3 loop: CASSRLSGSGDTQYF. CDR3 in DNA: TGTGCCAGCAGCAGACTTAGCGGGAGCGGAGATACGCAGTATTTT.

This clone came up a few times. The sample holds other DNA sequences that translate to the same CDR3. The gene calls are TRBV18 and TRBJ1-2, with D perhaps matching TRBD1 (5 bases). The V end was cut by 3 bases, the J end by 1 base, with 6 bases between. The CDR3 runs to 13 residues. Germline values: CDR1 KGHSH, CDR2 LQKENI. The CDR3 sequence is CASSPTDNYGYTF. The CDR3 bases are TGTGCCAGCTCACCGACAGATAACTATGGCTACACCTTC.

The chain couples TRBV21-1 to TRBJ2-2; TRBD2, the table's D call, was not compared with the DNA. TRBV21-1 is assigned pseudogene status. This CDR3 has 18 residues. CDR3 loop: CARPSGLAGGPNTGELFF. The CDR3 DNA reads TGTGCCAGACCCTCGGGACTAGCGGGAGGGCCGAACACCGGGGAGCTGTTTTTT.

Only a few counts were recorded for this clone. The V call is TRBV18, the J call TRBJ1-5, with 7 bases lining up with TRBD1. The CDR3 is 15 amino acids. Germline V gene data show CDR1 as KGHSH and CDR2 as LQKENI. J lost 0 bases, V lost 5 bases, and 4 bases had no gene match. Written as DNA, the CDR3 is TGTGCCAGCTCATTGGGACAGCTTAGCAATCAGCCCCAGCATTTT. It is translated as CASSLGQLSNQPQHF.

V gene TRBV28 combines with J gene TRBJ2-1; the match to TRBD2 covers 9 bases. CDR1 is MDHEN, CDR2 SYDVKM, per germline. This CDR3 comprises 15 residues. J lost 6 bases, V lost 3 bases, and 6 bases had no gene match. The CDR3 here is CASSLKRGAPNEQFF. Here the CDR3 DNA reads TGTGCCAGCAGTTTGAAGCGGGGGGCCCCCAATGAGCAGTTCTTC.

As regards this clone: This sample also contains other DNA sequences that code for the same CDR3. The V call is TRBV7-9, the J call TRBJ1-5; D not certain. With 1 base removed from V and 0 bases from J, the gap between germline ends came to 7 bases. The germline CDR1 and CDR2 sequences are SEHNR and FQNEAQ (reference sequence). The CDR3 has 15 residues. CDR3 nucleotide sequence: TGTGCCAGCAGCTTAGGATCTGATAGCAATCAGCCCCAGCATTTT. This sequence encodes CASSLGSDSNQPQHF.

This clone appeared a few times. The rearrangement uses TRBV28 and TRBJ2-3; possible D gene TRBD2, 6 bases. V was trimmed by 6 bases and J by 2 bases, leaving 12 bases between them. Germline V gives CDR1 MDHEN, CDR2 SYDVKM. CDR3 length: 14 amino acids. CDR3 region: CASRGGAYTDTQYF. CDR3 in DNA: TGTGCCAGCAGGGGCGGGGCATACACAGATACGCAGTATTTT.

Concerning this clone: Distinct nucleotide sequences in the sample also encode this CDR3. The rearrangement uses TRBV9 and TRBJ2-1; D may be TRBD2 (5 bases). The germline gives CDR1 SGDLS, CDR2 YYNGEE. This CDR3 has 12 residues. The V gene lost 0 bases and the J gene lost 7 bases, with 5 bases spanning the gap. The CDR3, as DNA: TGTGCCAGCAGCGTAGCGGGAAATGAGCAGTTCTTC. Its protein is CASSVAGNEQFF.

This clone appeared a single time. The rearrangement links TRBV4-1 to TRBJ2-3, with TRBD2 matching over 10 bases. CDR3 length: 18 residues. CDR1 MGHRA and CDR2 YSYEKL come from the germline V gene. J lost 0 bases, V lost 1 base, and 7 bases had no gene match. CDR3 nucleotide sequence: TGCGCCAGCAGCCAAGTGGGAAGCGGGAGGGTAAGCACAGATACGCAGTATTTT. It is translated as CASSQVGSGRVSTDTQYF.

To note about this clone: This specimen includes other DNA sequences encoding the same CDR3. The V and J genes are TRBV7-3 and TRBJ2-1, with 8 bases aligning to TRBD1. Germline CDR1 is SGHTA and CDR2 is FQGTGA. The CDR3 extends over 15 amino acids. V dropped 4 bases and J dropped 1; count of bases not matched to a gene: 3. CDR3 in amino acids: CASSSDRGSYNEQFF. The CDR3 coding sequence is TGTGCCAGCAGCTCCGACAGGGGTTCCTACAATGAGCAGTTCTTC.

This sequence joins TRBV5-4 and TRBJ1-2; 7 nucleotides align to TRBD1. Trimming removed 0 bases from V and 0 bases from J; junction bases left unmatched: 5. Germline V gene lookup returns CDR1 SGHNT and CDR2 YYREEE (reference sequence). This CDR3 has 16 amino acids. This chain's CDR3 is CASSLGGQTANYGYTF. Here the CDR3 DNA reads TGTGCCAGCAGCTTGGGGGGACAGACAGCTAACTATGGCTACACCTTC.